This T cell receptor (beta chain) originates from a study of CD8 T cells in Susac syndrome. After extraction with the RNeasy kit, roughly 0.5 to 1 ug of the RNA was reverse transcribed using random hexamers. The CDR3 of TCR beta was amplified by immunoSEQ multiplex PCR across 54 Vbeta and 13 Jbeta. TCRdb itself ran the immunoSEQ multiplex PCR reads through MiXCR, one entry per CDR3 protein. This table holds about 160,000 distinct CDR3 sequences, about 93% found once. The authors sequenced TCR beta from blood CD8+ and CD4+ T cells. Negative isolation was used for CD8+ and CD4+ T cells, and FACS enrichment was applied to TEMRA cells. CDR3 length equals 16 residues. V was shortened by 1 base and J by 5 bases, with 17 bases between the two germline ends. In germline, CDR1 is MNHNS, CDR2 SASEGT.

The TCR was taken from a human donor in good health. This chain connects TRBV6-1 to TRBJ1-2, with D perhaps TRBD1 (5 bases). The sample comprised CD4+ T cells from PBMCs. The CDR3 nucleotides are TGTGCCAGCAGTGAAGTAAACCCGGGGGTAGGGTATGGCTACACCTTC. Translating it yields CASSEVNPGVGYGYTF.